Each of the 8 T cell receptor beta chains below was sequenced from the same sample in a study of OX40 agonist ivuxolimab in advanced cancers. Assay: immunoSEQ multiplex PCR; the TCRdb copy retains only in-frame clones and omits some. The repertoire consists of 100,000 to 130,000 clones, with more than 85% occurring once and the leading ten covering about 0.67%. Material: CD4+ or CD8+ T cells sorted from blood, obtained in a trial of the OX40 agonist ivuxolimab. The receptor source for this set is an adult with an advanced solid tumor such as melanoma, head and neck, liver or kidney cancer.

CDR3 in DNA: TGTGCCAGCAGTGAAGCGTACGACTTCTCGGGGGGAGGAGGGTATGGATTTAACACTGAAGCTTTCTTT. This translates into CASSEAYDFSGGGGYGFNTEAFF. The V and J genes are TRBV2 and TRBJ1-1; maybe TRBD1 (5 bases). From germline, CDR1 is SNHLY and CDR2 FYNNEI. Trimming stripped 0 bases from V and 2 bases from J, with 34 bases between. This CDR3 spans 23 amino acids.

This rearrangement joins TRBV7-9 to TRBJ2-3; D is unresolved. The germline V and J ends were trimmed by 5 bases and 0 bases, with 6 bases remaining between them. The CDR3 spans 13 residues. The germline V gene has CDR1 SEHNR and CDR2 FQNEAQ (reference sequence). The CDR3 nucleotides read TGTGCCAGCAGCAGAGGCAGCACAGATACGCAGTATTTT. It specifies CASSRGSTDTQYF.

Notes on this clone: Within the sample, other DNA sequences also encode this same CDR3. This chain links TRBV10-3 with TRBJ1-1; the match to TRBD1 covers 8 bases. This CDR3 has 14 residues. Losses at the gene ends were 5 bases for V and 1 base for J; bases not matched to a gene: 3. CDR1 ENHRY and CDR2 SYGVKD come from the germline V gene. For the CDR3, the DNA is TGTGCCATCAGTCCCGGACAGGGGAACACTGAAGCTTTCTTT. Translated: CAISPGQGNTEAFF.

The J gene is TRBJ1-4, the V gene TRBV19, with TRBD1 matching 8 bases. CDR1 is LNHDA, CDR2 SQIVND, per germline (reference sequence). The trim removed 6 bases at V and 0 bases at J, leaving 12 bases unmatched. The CDR3 extends over 18 amino acids. The CDR3 region has the DNA TGTGCCAGTAGCCCCAGGGGGCCCGGGGTAGCAACTAATGAAAAACTGTTTTTT. Translation: CASSPRGPGVATNEKLFF. Full variable domain (missing parts from reference TRBV19 and TRBJ1-4): DGGITQSPKYLFRKEGQNVTLSCEQNLNHDAMYWYRQDPGQGLRLIYYSQIVNDFQKGDIAEGYSVSREKKESFPLTVTSAQKNPTAFYLCASSPRGPGVATNEKLFFGSGTQLSVL.

The rearrangement uses TRBV6-4 and TRBJ2-3, with 7 bases aligning to TRBD2. V shed 6 bases and J 2 bases; nucleotides not matched to a gene: 8. Germline V gives CDR1 MRHNA, CDR2 SNTAGT. This CDR3 spans 15 amino acids. The CDR3, as DNA: TGTGCCAGCAGAAAGATCGAGCGGGACACAGATACGCAGTATTTT. Translating gives CASRKIERDTDTQYF.

The CDR3 DNA reads TGCGCCAGCAGCTTGGCAGGGATTGGAAACACCATATATTTT. Translated, it gives CASSLAGIGNTIYF. The rearrangement uses TRBV5-1 and TRBJ1-3, with D tentatively TRBD1 (5 bases). The germline V gene has CDR1 SGHRS and CDR2 YFSETQ. The V end was cut by 0 bases, the J end by 3 bases, with 7 bases between. CDR3 length: 14 amino acids.

The chain employs TRBV19 and TRBJ1-2; no definite D call. Between the trimmed V and J ends, which lost 5 bases and 8 bases, there was a span of 12 bases. This CDR3 region has 12 residues. Germline lookup yields CDR1 LNHDA and CDR2 SQIVND (reference sequence). The DNA of the CDR3 is TGTGCCAGTAGTTTCCAAGGAGGGGGCTACACCTTC. It yields the protein CASSFQGGGYTF.

The chain combines TRBV6-1 with TRBJ2-3; TRBD1 might be the D (6 bases). The V end was cut by 3 bases, the J end by 0 bases, with 16 bases between. Germline V lookup: CDR1 MNHNS, CDR2 SASEGT. The CDR3 runs 17 residues. DNA for the CDR3: TGTGCCAGCAGTGATCGCACAGGGCGAACTAGCACAGATACGCAGTATTTT. Its translation is CASSDRTGRTSTDTQYF.